This TCR beta chain was identified during a study of cytomegalovirus exposure and HLA in healthy donors. This CDR3 has 14 amino acids. V shed 10 bases, J shed 5 bases, and the junction held 9 bases outside the gene matches. The germline gives CDR1 LNHDA, CDR2 SQIVND (reference sequence). Findings of the study overall: Reported performance of the classifier showed diagnosis of cytomegalovirus status with high specificity and sensitivity.

As regards this clone: No antigen is known for it.

With 60 Vbeta and 13 Jbeta primers, the PCR was carried out. Libraries were prepared by immunoSEQ multiplex PCR; TCRdb keeps only in-frame clonotypes and omits some of them. Seen in this sample are fewer than 85,000 clones; the ten most common clones hold roughly 4.7%. The V and J genes are TRBV19 and TRBJ2-2; 8 bases line up with TRBD1. This TCR came from a woman in her 40s in good health and CMV-seropositive. The material sequenced was PBMCs. CDR3 amino acids: CAIKDRAETGELFF. DNA for the CDR3: TGTGCCATTAAGGACAGGGCCGAAACCGGGGAGCTGTTTTTT.